The 8 T cell receptor beta chains below come from one sample, sequenced in a study of T-cell reconstitution after alpha-beta-depleted transplantation in children. Unique molecular identifiers were incorporated into the prepared TCRbeta library. TCRdb ran MiXCR on the PCR reads and lists one entry per CDR3 protein. The sample yields around 500,000 distinct CDR3 sequences, around 13% seen once. Sequenced here: PBMCs from the stem cell graft donor, sampled from the stem cell graft. Receptor source: a human donor who donated a stem cell graft to a child with combined immunodeficiency.

The V gene is TRBV5-5, the J gene TRBJ2-7; possible D gene TRBD1, 6 bases. Germline values: CDR1 SGHKS, CDR2 YYEKEE (reference sequence). The CDR3 spans 15 residues. V was trimmed by 0 bases and J by 2 bases, leaving 12 bases between them. DNA for the CDR3: TGTGCCAGCAGCTTGGGACAGGAGACGCCCTACGAGCAGTACTTC. Its translation: CASSLGQETPYEQYF.

This clonotype came up a few times. The J gene is TRBJ2-1, the V gene TRBV29-1, with D maybe TRBD2 (6 bases). Trimming cost V 7 bases and J 7 bases, with 11 bases left between them. Looked up from germline, CDR1 is SQVTM and CDR2 is ANQGSEA. The CDR3 spans 11 residues. CDR3 sequence (DNA): TGCAGCGCCGACGGGAGAAATGAGCAGTTCTTC. Translation: CSADGRNEQFF.

The chain combines TRBV6-2 or TRBV6-3 with TRBJ2-5; D is ambiguous. The V end was cut by 2 bases, the J end by 3 bases, with 7 bases between. CDR3 length equals 13 residues. Germline loops: CDR1 MNHEY, CDR2 SVGEGT. Here the CDR3 reads CASSYVGKETQYF. CDR3 nucleotides: TGTGCCAGCAGTTACGTGGGGAAAGAGACCCAGTACTTC.

The table lists this clonotype with many counts. The chain has TRBV5-1 and TRBJ2-1; D call uncertain. The germline V gene encodes CDR1 SGHRS and CDR2 YFSETQ. V was clipped by 0 bases and J by 6 bases, with 10 bases between them. The CDR3 length is 14 residues. The CDR3 nucleotides are TGCGCCAGCAGCTTGGATCCTAGTAGCAATGAGCAGTTCTTC. This codes for CASSLDPSSNEQFF.

In its sample, this clonotype was seen a few times. V and J are TRBV28 and TRBJ2-3; TRBD2 agrees at 12 bases. This CDR3 has 18 amino acids. Per the germline V gene, CDR1 is MDHEN and CDR2 is SYDVKM. J was trimmed by 4 bases and V by 4 bases; bases with no gene match: 12. The CDR3 is CASSSPGLAGDVADTQYF. The CDR3 region has the DNA TGTGCCAGCAGTTCGCCGGGACTAGCGGGTGATGTGGCAGATACGCAGTATTTT.

This clonotype was counted a few times. This sequence joins TRBV3-1 and TRBJ1-3; D uncertain. V gave up 1 base and J gave up 3 bases, with 4 bases separating them. The CDR3 covers 13 residues. Looked up from germline, CDR1 is LGHDT and CDR2 is YNNKEL (reference sequence). The CDR3 region has the DNA TGTGCCAGCAGCCAAGTTCTTGGAAACACCATATATTTT. Protein product: CASSQVLGNTIYF.

This clonotype has a count of ten or more. The chain couples TRBV27 to TRBJ1-2, with D hard to call. The CDR3 has 12 amino acids. Germline-derived CDR1 and CDR2 are MNHEY and SMNVEV (reference sequence). The V gene lost 5 bases and the J gene lost 7 bases, with 11 bases spanning the gap. CDR3 sequence: CASSGGRSGYTF. The CDR3 DNA sequence: TGTGCCAGCAGTGGAGGGAGGTCTGGCTACACCTTC.

This clonotype was seen a handful of times. V is TRBV7-8 and J is TRBJ1-1, with 12 bases matching TRBD1. Germline CDR1 SGHVS, CDR2 FQNEAQ. The ends lost 4 bases at V and 5 bases at J; junction bases unmatched: 11. The CDR3 loop spans 17 amino acids. CDR3 in amino acids: CASSWDRGRRLGTEAFF. The CDR3 bases are TGTGCCAGCAGCTGGGACAGGGGGCGAAGGTTGGGAACTGAAGCTTTCTTT.